A single sample is the source of the 25 T cell receptor beta chains below, sequenced in a study of breast tumors, draining lymph nodes, adjacent tissues. Via MiXCR, TCRdb re-called the multiplex PCR reads, giving one row per CDR3 protein. This sample has roughly 260,000 distinct CDR3 sequences; 30% to 35% occur once, and the top ten carry approximately 1%. The lymph nodes were axillary draining lymph nodes from breast cancer patients. Specimen: axillary lymph node tissue. The source is a female donor with breast cancer. Some clones in this sample may be carry-over from other donors' samples.

This clonotype was detected ten times or more. The rearrangement joins TRBV5-6 to TRBJ2-7; weak D call: TRBD1 (6 bases). V lost 4 bases and J 2 bases, leaving 13 bases between the germline ends. The CDR3 runs to 14 residues. From germline, CDR1 is SGHDT and CDR2 YYEEEE. The CDR3 DNA reads as TGTGCCAGCAGCCCACAGGGAACGACCTACGAGCAGTACTTC. Translation: CASSPQGTTYEQYF.

This clonotype was found many times. The chain recombines TRBV5-4 with TRBJ1-4; D is possibly TRBD1 (5 bases). V lost 3 bases to trimming and J lost 7 bases, with 10 bases between them. This CDR3 is 13 amino acids long. Germline V gene sequence: CDR1 SGHNT, CDR2 YYREEE (reference sequence). DNA of the CDR3: TGTGCCAGCAGCTCCGGGACGTTTGAAAAACTGTTTTTT. Its translation is CASSSGTFEKLFF.

There are many counts of this clonotype. The chain links TRBV6-1 to TRBJ1-2; D call uncertain. Trimming removed 6 bases at V and 11 bases at J, with 10 bases between. Germline V gene lookup returns CDR1 MNHNS and CDR2 SASEGT. This CDR3 region has 10 residues. CDR3 bases: TGTGCCAGCAGGCTTATCGGTTACACCTTC. It is translated as CASRLIGYTF.

This chain uses TRBV7-9 with TRBJ2-3; D may be TRBD1 or TRBD2 (5 bases each). The V end was cut by 6 bases, the J end by 3 bases, with 13 bases between. CDR1 SEHNR and CDR2 FQNEAQ come from the germline V gene (reference sequence). There are 14 residues in the CDR3. The CDR3 nucleotides are TGTGCCAGCAGTTCCGGGGCAGGGACAGATACGCAGTATTTT. Its translation: CASSSGAGTDTQYF.

This sequence joins TRBV9 and TRBJ2-1; 11 bases map to TRBD2. The germline V gene has CDR1 SGDLS and CDR2 YYNGEE. The CDR3 is 14 residues long. Trimming removed 2 bases from V and 9 bases from J; junction bases left unmatched: 4. The CDR3 sequence is CASSVLAGGGEQFF. The CDR3 nucleotides read TGTGCCAGCAGCGTCCTAGCGGGAGGTGGTGAGCAGTTCTTC.

The J gene is TRBJ2-2, the V gene TRBV2; a possible D gene is TRBD2 (7 bases). This CDR3 has 15 amino acids. Germline V gene lookup returns CDR1 SNHLY and CDR2 FYNNEI. Trimming left V 4 bases short and J 13 bases short, with 22 bases between. CDR3 in DNA: TGTGCCAGCAGTGTTTCGGGTAGGGGGGGGGCCCCGCTGTTTTTT. Protein product: CASSVSGRGGAPLFF.

As regards this clonotype: The germline gene is not matched at one end of the junction; a read error may be the cause. The rearrangement joins TRBV15 to TRBJ2-7, with 9 bases identical to TRBD1. The CDR3 consists of 15 residues. CDR1 is LNHNV, CDR2 YYDKDF, per germline (reference sequence). DNA for the CDR3: TGCGCCATCAGCAGAGAGGACAGGGGTTACTACGAGCAGTACTTC. It encodes CAISREDRGYYEQYF.

V gene TRBV25-1 combines with J gene TRBJ1-5; TRBD1 agrees at 10 bases. This CDR3 contains 15 residues. The V and J ends lost 8 bases and 3 bases, in that order; junction bases with no gene match: 7. The germline V gene encodes CDR1 MGHDK and CDR2 SYGVNS. The CDR3 region has the DNA TGTGCCAGCTCATCGGACAGGGGGAACAATCAGCCCCAGCATTTT. Amino acid sequence: CASSSDRGNNQPQHF.

This clonotype was observed at least ten times. This chain connects TRBV30 to TRBJ1-4; D is uncertain. Germline values: CDR1 GTSNPN, CDR2 SVGIG (reference sequence). V was pared by 4 bases and J by 8 bases, with 20 bases between. The CDR3 contains 15 residues. The CDR3 DNA sequence: TGTGCCTGGACCTACCCTGGTCCGACGGGGGAAAAACTGTTTTTT. Translated, it gives CAWTYPGPTGEKLFF.

In this sample, this clonotype turned up a few times. The CDR3: CSAMTGVTEAFF. In DNA form, the CDR3 reads TGCAGTGCGATGACAGGGGTCACTGAAGCTTTCTTT. This sequence joins TRBV20-1 and TRBJ1-1; 8 positions agree with TRBD1. The trim removed 6 bases at V and 4 bases at J, leaving 4 bases unmatched. The CDR3 covers 12 residues. CDR1 and CDR2 from the germline V gene are DFQATT and SNEGSKA (reference sequence).

This clonotype showed up just once. A much larger clone differs by one base, so this may be a read error. V is TRBV30 and J is TRBJ1-5; tentatively, D is TRBD1 (6 bases). Germline V lookup: CDR1 GTSNPN, CDR2 SVGIG (reference sequence). V was trimmed by 3 bases and J by 1 base, leaving 13 bases between them. The CDR3 is made up of 15 amino acids. For the CDR3, the DNA is TGTGCCTGGAGATCCAGGACAGCGAGCAATCAGCCCCAGCATTTT. Encoded protein: CAWRSRTASNQPQHF.

There are many counts of this clonotype. The chain combines TRBV7-9 with TRBJ2-3; D perhaps matches TRBD2 (7 bases). Germline V gene lookup returns CDR1 SEHNR and CDR2 FQNEAQ (reference sequence). Trimming took 5 bases from V and 5 from J, leaving 20 bases between them. The CDR3 is 16 amino acids. CDR3: CASSPLWGGLQDTQYF. The CDR3 nucleotides are TGTGCCAGCAGCCCCCTTTGGGGGGGGCTTCAAGATACGCAGTATTTT. Full variable domain (missing parts from reference TRBV7-9 and TRBJ2-3): DTGVSQNPRHKITKRGQNVTFRCDPISEHNRLYWYRQTLGQGPEFLTYFQNEAQLEKSRLLSDRFSAERPKGSFSTLEIQRTEQGDSAMYLCASSPLWGGLQDTQYFGPGTRLTVL.

This clonotype was counted a few times. The rearrangement joins TRBV6-2 or TRBV6-3 to TRBJ1-5; D remains unclear. From germline, CDR1 is MNHEY and CDR2 SVGEGT. This CDR3 region has 14 residues. The V gene lost 5 bases and the J gene lost 0 bases, with 8 bases spanning the gap. The CDR3 is CASSKMDSNQPQHF. CDR3 nucleotide sequence: TGTGCCAGCAGTAAAATGGATAGCAATCAGCCCCAGCATTTT.

The chain links TRBV6-2 or TRBV6-3 to TRBJ2-7; possibly TRBD1 or TRBD2 for D (5 bases each). The CDR3 has 15 residues. Trimming stripped 5 bases from V and 2 bases from J, with 16 bases between. The germline CDR1 and CDR2 sequences are MNHEY and SVGEGT. The DNA for the CDR3 is TGTGCCAGCAGTGCCCTCCGGGACGCTACCTACGAGCAGTACTTC. It codes for CASSALRDATYEQYF.

This clonotype was seen ten or more times. The genes are TRBV12-5 and TRBJ2-5; no reliable D call. Germline V gene data show CDR1 as LGHNT and CDR2 as FRNRAP. Trimming removed 6 bases from V and 2 bases from J, with 10 bases in between. The CDR3 length is 13 residues. CDR3 DNA: TGTGCTAGTGGGGTACAGTTTCAAGAGACCCAGTACTTC. Amino acids: CASGVQFQETQYF.

This clonotype was counted many times. The gene calls are TRBV2 and TRBJ1-6; D not resolved. The CDR3 spans 16 residues. V was trimmed by 6 bases and J by 0 bases, leaving 12 bases between them. Germline V lookup: CDR1 SNHLY, CDR2 FYNNEI. CDR3 region: CASSGGLSSYNSPLHF. The CDR3 DNA follows: TGTGCCAGCAGCGGCGGATTAAGCTCCTATAATTCACCCCTCCACTTT.

Points on this clonotype: Since a much larger clone is just one base distant, this may be a read error. The chain employs TRBV19 and TRBJ2-1; the D gene is possibly TRBD2 (6 bases). Germline V gives CDR1 LNHDA, CDR2 SQIVND (reference sequence). Trimming shortened V by 3 bases and J by 9 bases, and 12 bases separated the two germline ends. The CDR3 is 13 residues long. In DNA form, the CDR3 reads TGTGCCAGTAGTATGGAGGAGGGATCTGAGCAGTTCTTC. This sequence encodes CASSMEEGSEQFF.

This clonotype was found many times. The CDR3: CSAMPSGNYEQYF. CDR3 nucleotide sequence: TGCAGTGCTATGCCCTCAGGCAACTACGAGCAGTACTTC. The chain carries TRBV20-1 and TRBJ2-7; D is unclear. V lost 4 bases to trimming and J lost 3 bases, with 13 bases between them. The V gene's germline CDR1 is DFQATT and CDR2 SNEGSKA (reference sequence). There are 13 residues in the CDR3.

This clonotype was counted many times. The gene calls are TRBV10-2 and TRBJ2-5; perhaps D is TRBD1 or TRBD2 (6 bases each). The CDR3 loop spans 16 amino acids. Looked up from germline, CDR1 is WSHSY and CDR2 is SAAADI. Trimming cost V 2 bases and J 2 bases, with 15 bases left between them. CDR3 nucleotides: TGCGCCAGCAGTGAGCGTCGGGGGCCGGGGCAAGAGACCCAGTACTTC. This translates into CASSERRGPGQETQYF.

This clonotype was picked up many times. V usage is TRBV6-5 and J usage is TRBJ2-3; TRBD1 might be the D (6 bases). V was cut by 5 bases and J by 5 bases, with 14 bases left in between. Per germline, CDR1 MNHEY and CDR2 SVGAGI. This CDR3 is 14 amino acids long. CDR3 sequence (DNA): TGTGCCAGCAGTACTGCGGACAGCTTAGATACGCAGTATTTT. Translation gives CASSTADSLDTQYF.

This clonotype has a count of ten or more. The rearrangement links TRBV4-1 to TRBJ2-5, with TRBD2 identical over 10 bases. Germline CDR1 MGHRA, CDR2 YSYEKL. After removal of 0 bases from V and 1 base from J, the junction contained 5 bases not matched to a gene. This CDR3 comprises 17 residues. CDR3 coding DNA: TGCGCCAGCAGCCAAGACCGAGCGGGAGGGCCCCAAGAGACCCAGTACTTC. This sequence encodes CASSQDRAGGPQETQYF.

Notes on this clonotype: Since a much larger clone is just one base distant, this may be a read error. V is TRBV3-1 and J is TRBJ1-2, with D tentatively TRBD1 (5 bases). The CDR3 sequence is 15 residues long. The germline gives CDR1 LGHDT, CDR2 YNNKEL (reference sequence). Written as DNA, the CDR3 is TGTGCCTGCAGCCAAGATTGGACATCCCAGTATGGCTACACCTTC. Protein product: CACSQDWTSQYGYTF.

This clonotype was counted at least ten times. V gene TRBV28 combines with J gene TRBJ1-6; D is perhaps TRBD1 (6 bases). The CDR3 runs to 14 residues. V was clipped by 6 bases and J by 6 bases, with 12 bases between them. The germline V gene encodes CDR1 MDHEN and CDR2 SYDVKM. The CDR3 coding sequence is TGTGCCAGCAGAATACAGGGATTTAATTCACCCCTCCACTTT. Residues: CASRIQGFNSPLHF.

This clonotype was seen more than once but under ten times. A much larger clone differs by one base, so this may be a read error. This rearrangement joins TRBV9 to TRBJ1-2; 9 bases fit TRBD1. Germline V CDR1 and CDR2: SGDLS, YYNGEE. This CDR3 contains 15 residues. As DNA, the CDR3 is TGTGCCAGCAGCGTAGCGACAGGGGGTAACTATGGCTCCACCTTC. This codes for CASSVATGGNYGSTF. Based on the CDR3 plus reference TRBV9 and TRBJ1-2, the full variable domain is DSGVTQTPKHLITATGQRVTLRCSPRSGDLSVYWYQQSLDQGLQFLIQYYNGEERAKGNILERFSAQQFPDLHSELNLSSLELGDSALYFCASSVATGGNYGSTFGSGTRLTVV.

The chain employs TRBV24-1 and TRBJ2-1; TRBD2 might be the D (5 bases). Trimming took 4 bases from V and 5 from J, leaving 11 bases between them. This CDR3 has 14 amino acids. The germline gives CDR1 KGHDR, CDR2 SFDVKD. CDR3 coding DNA: TGTGCCACCAGTGACTTCCGGGGAGACAATGAGCAGTTCTTC. Protein: CATSDFRGDNEQFF.